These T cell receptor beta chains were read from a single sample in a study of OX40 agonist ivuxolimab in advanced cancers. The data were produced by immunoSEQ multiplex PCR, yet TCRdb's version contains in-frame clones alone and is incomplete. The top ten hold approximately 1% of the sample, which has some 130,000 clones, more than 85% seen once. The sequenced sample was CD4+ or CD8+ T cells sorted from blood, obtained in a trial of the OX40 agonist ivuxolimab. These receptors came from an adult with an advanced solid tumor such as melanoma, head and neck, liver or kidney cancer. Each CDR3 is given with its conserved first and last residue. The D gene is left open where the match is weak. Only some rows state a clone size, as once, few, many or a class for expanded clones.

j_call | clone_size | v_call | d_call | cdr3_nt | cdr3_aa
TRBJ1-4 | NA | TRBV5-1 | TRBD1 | TGCGCCAGCAGGGCCTCCGGGACAGTTGCTGCAACTAATGAAAAACTGTTTTTT | CASRASGTVAATNEKLFF
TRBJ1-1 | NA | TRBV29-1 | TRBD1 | TGCAGCGGGAGCCGACAGGGGTCCTCTGAAGCTTTCTTT | CSGSRQGSSEAFF
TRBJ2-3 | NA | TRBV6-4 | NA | TGTGCCAGCAGTGACGGGTACCCGACAGATACGCAGTATTTT | CASSDGYPTDTQYF
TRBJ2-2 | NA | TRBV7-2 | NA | TGTGCCAGCAGCCGATCGGGGATATTGGCCGGGGAGCTGTTTTTT | CASSRSGILAGELFF
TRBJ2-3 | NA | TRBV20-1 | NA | TGCAGTGCTAGACAGGGGAATACGCAGTATTTT | CSARQGNTQYF
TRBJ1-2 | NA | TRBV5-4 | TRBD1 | TGTGCCAGCAGCTTAGCCAGGGGGCTGGGCTACACCTTC | CASSLARGLGYTF
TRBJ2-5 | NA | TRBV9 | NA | TGTGCCAGCAGCGTATCCGGGAGAGAGACCCAGTACTTC | CASSVSGRETQYF
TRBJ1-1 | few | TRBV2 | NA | TGTGCCAGCAACCGACAGGAACTCACTGAAGCTTTCTTT | CASNRQELTEAFF
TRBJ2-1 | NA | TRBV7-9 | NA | TGTGCCAGCAGCTTAGATTGGGGTGATGAGCAGTTCTTC | CASSLDWGDEQFF
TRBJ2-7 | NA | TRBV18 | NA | TGTGCCAGCCATGACTCTTTTATCTACGAGCAGTACTTC | CASHDSFIYEQYF
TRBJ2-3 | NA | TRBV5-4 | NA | TGTGCCAGCAGCTCCCCCTGGAGCACAGATACGCAGTATTTT | CASSSPWSTDTQYF